These 28 T cell receptor beta chains were all obtained from the same sample, sequenced in a study of OX40 agonist ivuxolimab in advanced cancers. Using immunoSEQ multiplex PCR, the repertoire was profiled, and TCRdb retains in-frame clones only, with some absent. This table has about 45,000 clones, roughly 88% appearing once. The sequencing used CD4+ or CD8+ T cells sorted from blood, collected in a trial of the OX40 agonist ivuxolimab. These receptors all stem from an adult with an advanced solid tumor such as melanoma, head and neck, liver or kidney cancer.

The chain uses TRBV7-9 and TRBJ1-4; tentatively, D is TRBD1 (6 bases). This CDR3 has 14 amino acids. Germline lookup yields CDR1 SEHNR and CDR2 FQNEAQ (reference sequence). V was shortened by 1 base and J by 7 bases, with 10 bases between the two germline ends. CDR3 amino acids: CASSLDGGREKLFF. The CDR3 DNA reads as TGTGCCAGCAGCTTAGACGGGGGCCGTGAAAAACTGTTTTTT. The whole variable domain, filled in from reference TRBV7-9 and TRBJ1-4, reads DTGVSQNPRHKITKRGQNVTFRCDPISEHNRLYWYRQTLGQGPEFLTYFQNEAQLEKSRLLSDRFSAERPKGSFSTLEIQRTEQGDSAMYLCASSLDGGREKLFFGSGTQLSVL.

This chain links TRBV5-1 with TRBJ1-1; no firm D call. Trimming shortened V by 4 bases and J by 1 base, and 14 bases separated the two germline ends. CDR1 is SGHRS, CDR2 YFSETQ, per germline. The CDR3 runs to 15 residues. The DNA of the CDR3 is TGCGCCAGCAGCCTATTTGGGGTGGGGAACACTGAAGCTTTCTTT. It specifies CASSLFGVGNTEAFF.

V is TRBV5-6 and J is TRBJ1-2, with 8 bases that match TRBD1. V dropped 3 bases and J dropped 8; count of bases not matched to a gene: 3. Germline loops: CDR1 SGHDT, CDR2 YYEEEE. This CDR3 contains 12 residues. In DNA, the CDR3 is TGTGCCAGCAGCTGGACAGGGCCCGGCTACACCTTC. It codes for CASSWTGPGYTF.

This chain uses TRBV5-6 with TRBJ2-4; TRBD2 might be the D (6 bases). V shed 5 bases and J shed 2 bases, with 11 bases lying between them. Germline loops: CDR1 SGHDT, CDR2 YYEEEE. This CDR3 has 14 residues. This chain's CDR3 is CASSLGRSKNIQYF. The CDR3 coding sequence is TGTGCCAGCAGTCTAGGGAGGTCCAAAAACATTCAGTACTTC.

The J gene is TRBJ1-4, the V gene TRBV4-3, with 9 bases identical to TRBD1. Germline V gene data show CDR1 as LGHNA and CDR2 as YSLEER. This CDR3 region has 15 residues. The ends lost 4 bases at V and 6 bases at J; junction bases unmatched: 6. CDR3 in amino acids: CASSLRDRVYEKLFF. As DNA, the CDR3 is TGCGCCAGCAGCCTTCGGGACAGGGTTTATGAAAAACTGTTTTTT.

V is TRBV9 and J is TRBJ2-2; D is unresolved. The germline V gene encodes CDR1 SGDLS and CDR2 YYNGEE. V dropped 0 bases and J dropped 5 bases, with 5 bases sitting between them. The CDR3 sequence is 13 residues long. CDR3 sequence reads: CASSVGGTGELFF. CDR3 in DNA: TGTGCCAGCAGCGTAGGAGGAACCGGGGAGCTGTTTTTT.

The chain is built from TRBV5-6 and TRBJ1-3; D is unclear. The germline V gene encodes CDR1 SGHDT and CDR2 YYEEEE. This CDR3 comprises 14 residues. The germline V and J ends were trimmed by 2 bases and 0 bases, with 6 bases remaining between them. Here the CDR3 reads CASSLGNSGNTIYF. The CDR3 DNA reads TGTGCCAGCAGCTTAGGAAACTCTGGAAACACCATATATTTT. The whole variable domain, remainder taken from reference TRBV5-6 and TRBJ1-3, is DAGVTQSPTHLIKTRGQQVTLRCSPKSGHDTVSWYQQALGQGPQFIFQYYEEEERQRGNFPDRFSGHQFPNYSSELNVNALLLGDSALYLCASSLGNSGNTIYFGEGSWLTVV.

This chain uses TRBV5-1 with TRBJ2-3; D not resolved. Trimming removed 0 bases from V and 0 bases from J, with 11 bases in between. The V gene's germline CDR1 is SGHRS and CDR2 YFSETQ. The CDR3 has 16 amino acids. The DNA of the CDR3 is TGCGCCAGCAGCTTGGGGGCTGATGGCAGCACAGATACGCAGTATTTT. This sequence encodes CASSLGADGSTDTQYF.

The V gene is TRBV5-1, the J gene TRBJ2-7; 7 bases fit TRBD1. The V gene's germline CDR1 is SGHRS and CDR2 YFSETQ. The CDR3 sequence is 12 residues long. After removal of 4 bases from V and 7 bases from J, the junction contained 5 bases not matched to a gene. CDR3 in amino acids: CASSLQGWEQYF. Written as DNA, the CDR3 is TGCGCCAGCAGCCTACAGGGGTGGGAGCAGTACTTC.

The rearrangement uses TRBV18 and TRBJ2-7, with D unresolved. The CDR3 consists of 13 residues. Germline CDR1 KGHSH, CDR2 LQKENI. V lost 2 bases to trimming and J lost 0 bases, with 5 bases between them. CDR3: CASSPGPSYEQYF. Written as DNA, the CDR3 is TGTGCCAGCTCACCAGGGCCCTCCTACGAGCAGTACTTC.

The CDR3, as DNA: TGTGCCAGCCAACAGGGGAGCTCTGGGGCCAACGTCCTGACTTTC. It translates to CASQQGSSGANVLTF. The chain carries TRBV7-2 and TRBJ2-6; 7 bases are a match to TRBD1. The CDR3 extends over 15 amino acids. Trimming cost V 8 bases and J 0 bases; bases outside gene matches: 4. Germline V gene lookup returns CDR1 SGHTA and CDR2 FQGNSA.

This clone was recorded only once. CDR3 sequence (DNA): TGCGCCAGCAGACAGGGACAGGTGGAGTATTTT. Translating it yields CASRQGQVEYF. The chain recombines TRBV5-1 with TRBJ2-3; the match to TRBD1 covers 8 bases. J was trimmed by 13 bases and V by 5 bases; bases with no gene match: 6. The germline V gene has CDR1 SGHRS and CDR2 YFSETQ. CDR3 length: 11 residues.

The chain couples TRBV7-9 to TRBJ1-6, with TRBD1 identical over 7 bases. V lost 8 bases and J lost 5; bases outside the gene matches: 3. There are 13 residues in the CDR3. Germline V gene data show CDR1 as SEHNR and CDR2 as FQNEAQ (reference sequence). The CDR3 loop reads CASGQGDNSPLHF. CDR3 sequence (DNA): TGTGCCAGCGGTCAGGGGGATAATTCACCCCTCCACTTT.

The sample holds a few counts of this clone. The J gene is TRBJ2-7, the V gene TRBV4-3; the match to TRBD2 covers 11 bases. CDR3 length: 15 residues. CDR1 is LGHNA, CDR2 YSLEER, per germline. V lost 0 bases, J lost 5 bases, and 3 bases stayed unmatched. The CDR3 DNA is TGCGCCAGCAGCCAAGATGGACTAGCGGGCAACGAGCAGTACTTC. Amino acid sequence: CASSQDGLAGNEQYF.

The rearrangement links TRBV12-5 to TRBJ2-1; the D gene could be TRBD1 or TRBD2 (5 bases each). Germline CDR1 is LGHNT and CDR2 is FRNRAP. Trimming left V 6 bases short and J 0 bases short, with 9 bases between. The CDR3 runs to 14 residues. CDR3 bases: TGTGCTAGTGGGGGGACGAGCTCCTACAATGAGCAGTTCTTC. This codes for CASGGTSSYNEQFF.

The chain employs TRBV14 and TRBJ1-1, with D unclear. The germline CDR1 and CDR2 sequences are SGHDN and FVKESK. V was pared by 3 bases and J by 0 bases, with 5 bases between. The length of the CDR3 is 13 residues. CDR3 protein: CASSQFMNTEAFF. The CDR3 bases are TGTGCCAGCAGCCAGTTCATGAACACTGAAGCTTTCTTT.

The rearrangement links TRBV5-4 to TRBJ2-1, with 9 bases aligning to TRBD1. Trimming cost V 0 bases and J 4 bases; bases outside gene matches: 2. Germline-derived CDR1 and CDR2 are SGHNT and YYREEE (reference sequence). CDR3 length: 15 amino acids. CDR3: CASSLGQGEYNEQFF. CDR3 DNA: TGTGCCAGCAGCTTGGGACAGGGGGAATACAATGAGCAGTTCTTC.

This clone has a single count. The CDR3 sequence: CAWSETDQPQHF. DNA of the CDR3: TGTGCCTGGAGTGAAACAGACCAGCCCCAGCATTTT. This chain links TRBV30 with TRBJ1-5, with no clear D. Per the germline V gene, CDR1 is GTSNPN and CDR2 is SVGIG (reference sequence). V was trimmed by 1 base and J by 7 bases, leaving 8 bases between them. The CDR3 spans 12 residues.

This chain joins TRBV6-5 and TRBJ1-1, with D uncertain. In germline, CDR1 is MNHEY, CDR2 SVGAGI. The CDR3 has 12 amino acids. The ends were cut back, 2 bases at V and 1 base at J, with 2 bases in the middle. CDR3 loop: CASSYPNTEAFF. For the CDR3, the DNA is TGTGCCAGCAGTTACCCGAACACTGAAGCTTTCTTT.

This clone was detected only once. V is TRBV7-9 and J is TRBJ1-2; a weak D match, TRBD1 (5 bases). V lost 5 bases and J lost 1, with 14 bases in between. CDR1 and CDR2 from the germline V gene are SEHNR and FQNEAQ (reference sequence). This CDR3 contains 15 residues. CDR3 region: CASSLDSLFNYGYTF. DNA of the CDR3: TGTGCCAGCAGCCTCGACAGCCTCTTTAACTATGGCTACACCTTC.

This rearrangement joins TRBV11-3 to TRBJ2-2, with 12 bases identical to TRBD2. J gave up 6 bases and V 1 base, and 6 bases lay outside the gene matches. CDR3 length: 17 residues. Germline V lookup: CDR1 SGHNT, CDR2 YENEEA. For the CDR3, the DNA is TGTGCCAGCAGCTTAGTACTAGCGGGAGGATCGTCCGGGGAGCTGTTTTTT. It specifies CASSLVLAGGSSGELFF.

CDR3 sequence reads: CASSLEAGAYEQYF. For the CDR3, the DNA is TGCGCCAGCAGCTTGGAAGCGGGGGCCTACGAGCAGTACTTC. The genes are TRBV5-1 and TRBJ2-7; 8 bases map to TRBD2. The germline CDR1 and CDR2 sequences are SGHRS and YFSETQ. The CDR3 has 14 amino acids. Losses at the gene ends were 0 bases for V and 2 bases for J; bases not matched to a gene: 1.

The chain links TRBV10-3 to TRBJ1-1; perhaps TRBD1 as D (6 bases). Germline-derived CDR1 and CDR2 are ENHRY and SYGVKD. Trimming removed 3 bases from V and 6 bases from J, with 11 bases in between. This CDR3 contains 13 residues. In nucleotides, the CDR3 is TGTGCCATCAGTGACGGGACACAAGCTGAAGCTTTCTTT. Translated: CAISDGTQAEAFF.

This rearrangement joins TRBV9 to TRBJ2-6; D not certain. Trimming pared 0 bases from V and 1 base from J, leaving 2 bases between. The CDR3 is 14 residues long. Germline V CDR1 and CDR2: SGDLS, YYNGEE. The CDR3: CASSVGSGANVLTF. In DNA, the CDR3 is TGTGCCAGCAGCGTAGGGTCTGGGGCCAACGTCCTGACTTTC.

The chain employs TRBV27 and TRBJ2-7, with 7 bases identical to TRBD1. With 8 bases clipped from V and 0 bases from J, the junction kept 10 bases outside the gene matches. The CDR3 is made up of 15 amino acids. Germline V gene lookup returns CDR1 MNHEY and CDR2 SMNVEV (reference sequence). CDR3 sequence: CASGHRDSFSYEQYF. Here the CDR3 DNA reads TGTGCCAGCGGCCACCGGGACAGTTTCTCCTACGAGCAGTACTTC.

The chain is built from TRBV27 and TRBJ2-3; D not resolved. Looked up from germline, CDR1 is MNHEY and CDR2 is SMNVEV (reference sequence). V lost 2 bases, J lost 6 bases, and 12 bases lay in between. The CDR3 length is 14 residues. The CDR3 DNA reads as TGTGCCAGCAGTTTAACAGCCCTTGGCGATACGCAGTATTTT. Translated, it gives CASSLTALGDTQYF.

The chain links TRBV7-8 to TRBJ2-3; D might be TRBD1 (6 bases). CDR3 length: 16 residues. V lost 5 bases to trimming and J lost 2 bases, with 17 bases between them. Germline V lookup: CDR1 SGHVS, CDR2 FQNEAQ. The CDR3 reads CASSVPRGLVTDTQYF. The CDR3 region has the DNA TGTGCCAGCAGCGTACCCAGGGGCTTAGTCACAGATACGCAGTATTTT. The entire variable domain, with the rest obtained from reference TRBV7-8 and TRBJ2-3, is as follows: GAGVSQSPRYKVAKRGQDVALRCDPISGHVSLFWYQQALGQGPEFLTYFQNEAQLDKSGLPSDRFFAERPEGSVSTLKIQRTQQEDSAVYLCASSVPRGLVTDTQYFGPGTRLTVL.

This rearrangement joins TRBV6-1 to TRBJ1-2; 10 nucleotides align to TRBD1. Looked up from germline, CDR1 is MNHNS and CDR2 is SASEGT. CDR3 length: 14 amino acids. V gave up 3 bases and J gave up 6 bases; unmatched junction bases: 4. The CDR3 protein is CASSETGGGNGYTF. The CDR3 coding sequence is TGTGCCAGCAGTGAGACAGGGGGCGGGAATGGCTACACCTTC.